These T cell receptor beta chains were read from a single sample in a study of STAT5B mutations in CD4+ large granular lymphocyte leukemia. The assay was immunoSEQ multiplex PCR, and TCRdb's table has in-frame clones only and misses some. Found here are 35,000 or so clones, approximately 88% of them singletons; the top ten hold approximately 0.97%. Sequencing was done on a sample of CD4+ T cells from blood buffy coats. The source is a human donor in good health. CDR3s include the opening cysteine and the closing phenylalanine or tryptophan. The D gene is left open where the match is weak. A clone size is listed for some rows: how often the clone was seen (once, few, many), or a class if it is expanded.

j_call clone_size d_call v_call cdr3_aa cdr3_nt
TRBJ2-7 - TRBD1 TRBV5-1 CASSVTGGHSYEQYF TGCGCCAGCAGCGTGACAGGGGGACACTCCTACGAGCAGTACTTC
TRBJ2-5 - - TRBV5-1 CASAPWGVQETQYF TGCGCCAGCGCCCCTTGGGGGGTACAAGAGACCCAGTACTTC
TRBJ2-7 - - TRBV7-2 CASSLAGGLYEQYF TGTGCCAGCAGCTTAGCGGGGGGATTATACGAGCAGTACTTC
TRBJ1-4 - - TRBV7-9 CASSSGTLLKLFF TGTGCCAGCAGCTCCGGGACCCTTCTAAAACTGTTTTTT
TRBJ1-2 - - TRBV6-5 CASSYGQARPGYTF TGTGCCAGCAGTTACGGGCAGGCCCGACCCGGCTACACCTTC
TRBJ2-5 - TRBD1 TRBV19 CASKPGQGFKTQYF TGTGCCAGTAAGCCGGGACAGGGCTTCAAGACCCAGTACTTC
TRBJ1-2 - TRBD1 TRBV30 CAWRLVPGQFRGYTF TGTGCCTGGAGACTTGTTCCGGGACAGTTTCGTGGCTACACCTTC
TRBJ2-7 - TRBD2 TRBV7-2 CASSFGGAGLYEQYF TGTGCCAGCAGCTTCGGGGGGGCCGGACTCTACGAGCAGTACTTC
TRBJ1-5 - - TRBV6-5 CASSRGGASQPQHF TGTGCCTCCTCGAGGGGGGGGGCCAGTCAGCCCCAGCATTTT
TRBJ1-5 - TRBD1 TRBV28 CASRRQGGNQPQHF TGTGCCAGCAGGAGGCAGGGGGGGAATCAGCCCCAGCATTTT
TRBJ1-4 - - TRBV2 CASGRRTTNEKLFF TGTGCCAGCGGCCGACGGACAACTAATGAAAAACTGTTTTTT
TRBJ1-2 - - TRBV18 CASSLQTGINYGYTF TGTGCCAGCTCACTCCAGACAGGCATTAACTATGGCTACACCTTC
TRBJ1-1 - TRBD1 TRBV29-1 CSVAGTGMNAFF TGCAGCGTTGCAGGGACAGGGATGAACGCTTTCTTT
TRBJ1-2 - - TRBV10-1 CASSDSRGMNYGYTF TGCGCCAGCAGTGACTCCCGGGGAATGAACTATGGCTACACCTTC
TRBJ1-2 once - TRBV7-2 CASSLATGGGGYTF TGTGCCAGCAGCTTAGCGACTGGTGGGGGTGGCTACACCTTC
TRBJ1-2 - - TRBV7-2 CASSQTQGFNYGYTF TGTGCCAGCAGCCAGACGCAGGGGTTTAACTATGGCTACACCTTC
TRBJ1-4 - - TRBV5-4 CASSLETANEKLFF TGTGCCAGCAGCTTGGAAACAGCTAATGAAAAACTGTTTTTT
TRBJ1-2 - - TRBV5-1 CASSLSPPNYGYTF TGCGCCAGCAGCTTGTCCCCCCCCAACTATGGCTACACCTTC
TRBJ1-2 few TRBD1 TRBV5-1 CASSYGQGAEGYTF TGCGCCAGCAGCTACGGACAGGGGGCGGAAGGCTACACCTTC
TRBJ2-7 - TRBD2 TRBV13 CASSLGGGDSYEQYF TGTGCCAGCAGCTTAGGCGGGGGGGACTCCTACGAGCAGTACTTC
TRBJ1-1 - TRBD1 TRBV18 CASSPDRATEAFF TGTGCCAGCTCGCCTGACAGGGCTACTGAAGCTTTCTTT
TRBJ1-5 - - TRBV15 CATRGGANPQHF TGTGCCACCCGTGGCGGGGCGAATCCCCAGCATTTT
TRBJ2-7 - TRBD2 TRBV7-6 CASSREGGRVSAEQYF TGTGCCAGCAGCCGAGAAGGCGGGAGGGTCTCCGCCGAGCAGTACTTC
TRBJ2-3 - - TRBV5-1 CASSSGTQTTDTQYF TGCGCCAGCAGCTCGGGGACTCAAACCACAGATACGCAGTATTTT
TRBJ1-5 - - TRBV19 CASSIGGGQISQPQHF TGTGCCAGTAGTATAGGGGGAGGGCAAATTAGCCAGCCCCAGCATTTT